These 18 T cell receptor beta chains were all obtained from the same sample, sequenced in a study of cytomegalovirus exposure and HLA in healthy donors. Sequencing was performed with immunoSEQ multiplex PCR; in TCRdb, only in-frame clones are kept and a portion is missing. The table records about 220,000 clones, 85% to 95% of them present only once. The sample was PBMCs. These receptors all stem from a woman aged 18 to 35 in good health and CMV-seronegative.

This sequence joins TRBV4-1 and TRBJ1-6, with D uncertain. The CDR3 is made up of 15 amino acids. In germline, CDR1 is MGHRA, CDR2 YSYEKL. V was clipped by 6 bases and J by 1 base, with 10 bases between them. The CDR3: CASRPALSYNSPLHF. CDR3 in DNA: TGCGCCAGCAGACCAGCACTATCCTATAATTCACCCCTCCACTTT.

The chain couples TRBV10-2 to TRBJ2-1; 8 bases are shared with TRBD2. The CDR3 runs 14 residues. Losses at the gene ends were 6 bases for V and 4 bases for J; bases not matched to a gene: 5. CDR1 WSHSY and CDR2 SAAADI come from the germline V gene. The CDR3 nucleotides are TGCGCCAGCAGAATGGCTAGCGGGTACAATGAGCAGTTCTTC. Its translation is CASRMASGYNEQFF.

The J gene is TRBJ2-1, the V gene TRBV4-1, with unresolved D. Germline values: CDR1 MGHRA, CDR2 YSYEKL. This CDR3 is 12 amino acids long. Trimming took off 4 bases at V and 2 bases at J, with 3 bases between the two ends. CDR3 coding DNA: TGCGCCAGCAGCCGTACCTACAATGAGCAGTTCTTC. Residues: CASSRTYNEQFF.

The chain links TRBV5-1 to TRBJ2-7, with TRBD1 matching 7 bases. The CDR3 loop spans 14 amino acids. Germline V gene lookup returns CDR1 SGHRS and CDR2 YFSETQ. The J segment lost 0 bases and the V segment lost 5 bases, leaving 5 bases of the junction unmatched. For the CDR3, the DNA is TGCGCCAGCAGACCCGGGACAGCCTCCTACGAGCAGTACTTC. It codes for CASRPGTASYEQYF.

This chain joins TRBV14 and TRBJ1-1; 8 bases align to TRBD1. The V gene end was trimmed by 2 bases and the J gene end by 9 bases; junction bases not matched to a gene: 5. This CDR3 comprises 13 residues. Germline CDR1 and CDR2: SGHDN and FVKESK. The CDR3 is CASSQLGQGKAFF. Written as DNA, the CDR3 is TGTGCCAGCAGCCAACTCGGACAGGGTAAAGCTTTCTTT.

The gene calls are TRBV29-1 and TRBJ2-3; TRBD2 aligns across 14 bases. CDR3 length: 16 amino acids. Germline CDR1 reads SQVTM; CDR2 reads ANQGSEA. V trimming: 5 bases; J trimming: 4 bases; junction bases outside the gene matches: 8. The CDR3 spells CSVQGTSGSMADTQYF. In DNA form, the CDR3 reads TGCAGCGTTCAGGGGACTAGCGGGAGCATGGCAGATACGCAGTATTTT.

There are a few counts of this clone. V usage is TRBV2 and J usage is TRBJ1-2; 8 nucleotides line up with TRBD1. V was clipped by 6 bases and J by 8 bases; unmatched bases: 5. CDR1 and CDR2 from the germline V gene are SNHLY and FYNNEI. The CDR3 sequence is 12 residues long. CDR3 amino acids: CASSRTGWGYTF. CDR3 bases: TGTGCCAGCAGCAGGACAGGGTGGGGCTACACCTTC.

V gene TRBV6-1 combines with J gene TRBJ2-3; TRBD1 matches at 9 bases. The CDR3 has 17 residues. The germline CDR1 and CDR2 sequences are MNHNS and SASEGT. Trimming cost V 2 bases and J 2 bases; bases outside gene matches: 8. The DNA for the CDR3 is TGTGCCAGCAGTGAATACCGGGACAGGGCAATCACAGATACGCAGTATTTT. The encoded protein is CASSEYRDRAITDTQYF.

The genes are TRBV19 and TRBJ2-7; 8 bases are shared with TRBD1. The V segment lost 7 bases and the J segment 3 bases; nucleotides outside the gene matches: 8. The CDR3 runs 14 residues. CDR1 and CDR2 (germline): LNHDA, SQIVND (reference sequence). The CDR3 bases are TGTGCCAGTATAGACCGAGACAGGGGCTACGAGCAGTACTTC. It specifies CASIDRDRGYEQYF.

This clone was observed once. The CDR3 DNA sequence: TGTGCCTGGTTTGTATTAGGACAGGCTAGCACAGATACGCAGTATTTT. Its protein is CAWFVLGQASTDTQYF. The chain uses TRBV30 and TRBJ2-3; 7 positions match TRBD1. The CDR3 loop spans 16 amino acids. Germline CDR1 is GTSNPN and CDR2 is SVGIG (reference sequence). V shed 5 bases, J shed 0 bases, and the junction held 11 bases outside the gene matches.

The J gene is TRBJ2-6, the V gene TRBV5-5, with TRBD1 matching over 8 bases. Germline V gene sequence: CDR1 SGHKS, CDR2 YYEKEE (reference sequence). With V trimmed by 2 bases and J by 4 bases, 11 bases remained unmatched. This CDR3 comprises 18 residues. The CDR3 DNA reads TGTGCCAGCAGCTTCTTCTGGGCAGGGGGCCCCGGGGCCAACGTCCTGACTTTC. Its translation: CASSFFWAGGPGANVLTF.

The gene calls are TRBV10-2 and TRBJ2-1; 16 bases line up with TRBD2. Trimming at V came to 8 bases and at J to 5 bases, leaving 3 bases not matched to a gene. Germline V gene data show CDR1 as WSHSY and CDR2 as SAAADI. This CDR3 spans 15 amino acids. For the CDR3, the DNA is TGCGCCAGCGCCGGGACTAGCGGGAGGGACAATGAGCAGTTCTTC. Encoded protein: CASAGTSGRDNEQFF.

The chain uses TRBV11-2 and TRBJ1-1; possibly TRBD1 for D (6 bases). Trimming removed 8 bases at V and 1 base at J, with 11 bases between. CDR3 length: 13 amino acids. Germline CDR1 reads SGHAT; CDR2 reads FQNNGV. The CDR3 region is CASGSTGNTEAFF. For the CDR3, the DNA is TGTGCCAGCGGTTCGACAGGGAACACTGAAGCTTTCTTT.

J is TRBJ2-7 and V is TRBV19; the match to TRBD1 covers 9 bases. The CDR3 totals 13 residues. Trimming at V came to 6 bases and at J to 5 bases, leaving 5 bases not matched to a gene. Germline-derived CDR1 and CDR2 are LNHDA and SQIVND (reference sequence). The CDR3 DNA is TGTGCCAGTAGCCCGGACAGGGGCCACGAGCAGTACTTC. Amino acids: CASSPDRGHEQYF.

The chain recombines TRBV29-1 with TRBJ1-2; maybe TRBD1 (5 bases). The germline V gene has CDR1 SQVTM and CDR2 ANQGSEA. CDR3 length equals 11 residues. Between the trimmed V and J ends, which lost 6 bases and 4 bases, there was a span of 9 bases. This chain's CDR3 is CSVAGGYGYTF. The CDR3 DNA follows: TGCAGCGTGGCGGGGGGCTATGGCTACACCTTC.

This sequence joins TRBV18 and TRBJ2-7, with 13 bases matching TRBD2. In germline, CDR1 is KGHSH, CDR2 LQKENI. V trimming: 6 bases; J trimming: 2 bases; junction bases outside the gene matches: 10. CDR3 length: 17 residues. The CDR3, as DNA: TGTGCCAGCTCGCGGACTAGCGGGAGCCGACTACCCTACGAGCAGTACTTC. It is translated as CASSRTSGSRLPYEQYF.

The genes are TRBV5-1 and TRBJ2-2; 9 bases fit TRBD2. This CDR3 comprises 17 residues. J lost 6 bases, V lost 0 bases, and 9 bases had no gene match. The germline gives CDR1 SGHRS, CDR2 YFSETQ. The CDR3 sequence is CASSLASGISSPGELFF. In DNA, the CDR3 is TGCGCCAGCAGCTTGGCTAGCGGGATAAGCAGCCCCGGGGAGCTGTTTTTT.

The rearrangement uses TRBV2 and TRBJ2-3; no clear D. Trimming left V 6 bases short and J 2 bases short, with 12 bases between. This CDR3 comprises 14 residues. Germline V gene data show CDR1 as SNHLY and CDR2 as FYNNEI. The CDR3 region has the DNA TGTGCCAGCAGGTATCGGCAGGACACAGATACGCAGTATTTT. It translates to CASRYRQDTDTQYF.